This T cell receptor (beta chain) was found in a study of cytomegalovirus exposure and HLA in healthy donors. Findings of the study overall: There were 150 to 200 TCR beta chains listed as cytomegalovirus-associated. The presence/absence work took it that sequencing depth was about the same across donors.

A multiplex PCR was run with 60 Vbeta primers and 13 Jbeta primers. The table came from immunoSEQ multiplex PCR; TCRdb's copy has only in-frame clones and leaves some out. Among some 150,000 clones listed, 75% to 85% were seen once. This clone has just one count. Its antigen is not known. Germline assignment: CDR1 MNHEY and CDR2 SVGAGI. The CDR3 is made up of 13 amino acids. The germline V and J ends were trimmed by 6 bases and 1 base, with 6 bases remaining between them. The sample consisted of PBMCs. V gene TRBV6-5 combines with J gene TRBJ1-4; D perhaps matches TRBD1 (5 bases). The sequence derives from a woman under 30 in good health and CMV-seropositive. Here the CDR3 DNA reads TGTGCCAGCAGGGGGGGAACTAATGAAAAACTGTTTTTT. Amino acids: CASRGGTNEKLFF.